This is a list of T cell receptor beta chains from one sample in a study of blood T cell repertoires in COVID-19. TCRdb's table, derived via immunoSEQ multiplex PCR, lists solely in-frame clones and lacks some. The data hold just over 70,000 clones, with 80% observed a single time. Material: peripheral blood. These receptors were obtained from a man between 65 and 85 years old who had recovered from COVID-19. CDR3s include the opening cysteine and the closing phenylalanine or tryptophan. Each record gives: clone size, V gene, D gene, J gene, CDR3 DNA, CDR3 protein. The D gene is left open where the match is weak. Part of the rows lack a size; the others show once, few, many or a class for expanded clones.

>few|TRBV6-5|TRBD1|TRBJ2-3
TGTGCCAGCAGCCGGACAGGGAGCACAGATACGCAGTATTTT
CASSRTGSTDTQYF
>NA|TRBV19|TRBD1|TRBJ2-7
TGTGCCAGTAGTACCCAATCGGGACAGGGACACGAGCAGTACTTC
CASSTQSGQGHEQYF
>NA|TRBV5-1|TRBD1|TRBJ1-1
TGCGCCAGCAGCTTCTGGACAGGGGTGAACACTGAAGCTTTCTTT
CASSFWTGVNTEAFF
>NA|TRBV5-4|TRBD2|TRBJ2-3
TGTGCCAGCAGCAGCTGGACTAGCGGGAGTATCACAGATACGCAGTATTTT
CASSSWTSGSITDTQYF
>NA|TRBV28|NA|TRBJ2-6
TGTGCCAGCAGTTTAGGGGGGACTGGGGCCAACGTCCTGACTTTC
CASSLGGTGANVLTF
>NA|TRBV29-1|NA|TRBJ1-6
TGCAGCGTGGCAGACAGGCGGAATTCACCCCTCCACTTT
CSVADRRNSPLHF
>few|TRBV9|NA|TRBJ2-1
TGTGCCAGCAGCGTTTCCGGCAATGAGCAGTTCTTC
CASSVSGNEQFF
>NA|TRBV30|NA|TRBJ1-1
TGTGCCTGGATAGACCCCGACCTTGACAGAGCTTTCTTT
CAWIDPDLDRAFF
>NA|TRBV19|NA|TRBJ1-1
TGTGCCAGTAGTATCAGACGGGGGGCGATGGCTGAAGCTTTCTTT
CASSIRRGAMAEAFF
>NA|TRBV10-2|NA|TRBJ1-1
TGCGCCAGCAGTGAGGCGGTGAACACTGAAGCTTTCTTT
CASSEAVNTEAFF
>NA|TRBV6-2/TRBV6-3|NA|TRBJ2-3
TGTGCCAGCAGTCCCCAGGGTAGGGCCGGGGGTACGCAGTATTTT
CASSPQGRAGGTQYF